This T cell receptor (beta chain) was identified during a study of Graves' ophthalmopathy and Graves' hyperthyroidism. Overall study findings and caveats: The model's prediction of ophthalmopathy progression had about 70% sensitivity and approximately 77% specificity.

Stable hyperthyroidism meant no progression to ophthalmopathy within 18 months of follow-up. Pregnant or lactating patients and those with other autoimmune diseases or uncontrolled infections were excluded. The diagnosis was founded upon clinical symptoms, serum thyroxine, TRAb, thyroid ultrasound and orbital computed tomography. Worth noting for this clonotype: The target antigen is unknown.

This CDR3 spans 14 amino acids. Germline lookup yields CDR1 SGHRS and CDR2 YFSETQ. V was clipped by 4 bases and J by 8 bases, with 18 bases between them. Amplification targeted the TCR beta CDR3 regions, with RNA transcripts as the source material. First-round RT-PCR used HTBI primers; second-round multiplex PCR followed. TCRdb processed the multiplex PCR reads anew with MiXCR; each CDR3 protein has one entry. The profile shows some 360,000 distinct CDR3 sequences, approximately 18% of them singletons. Sequencing used peripheral blood. This sequence originates from an adult woman with stable Graves' hyperthyroidism. This chain links TRBV5-1 with TRBJ1-2, with D tentatively TRBD1 (6 bases). CDR3 nucleotides: TGCGCCAGCAGCCCCGGGACACCGGACCAGGGCTACACCTTC. Residues: CASSPGTPDQGYTF.